These T cell receptor beta chains were read from a single sample in a study of blood T cell repertoires in COVID-19. This table comes from immunoSEQ multiplex PCR, and its TCRdb copy is limited to in-frame clones, with some not included. The sample records around 240,000 clones, 86% being singletons. Sequences were obtained from PBMCs or T cells enriched from blood (not recorded which). All receptors come from a woman in her forties or fifties who had recovered from COVID-19. CDR3s include the opening cysteine and the closing phenylalanine or tryptophan. Fields, in order: clone size, J gene, D gene, V gene, CDR3 DNA, CDR3 protein. The D gene is left open where the match is weak. Only part of the rows carry a size: once, few, many, or a class if the clone is expanded.

size: .
J: TRBJ1-6
D: .
V: TRBV27
DNA: TGTGCCAGCAGGCAGGGTGGGTATAATTCACCCCTCCACTTT
CDR3: CASRQGGYNSPLHF

size: .
J: TRBJ2-2
D: .
V: TRBV7-2
DNA: TGTGCCAGCAGCTCAAACTCGGGCGGGGAGCTGTTTTTT
CDR3: CASSSNSGGELFF

size: .
J: TRBJ1-2
D: .
V: TRBV4-1
DNA: TGCGCCAGCAGCCAAGACGGGACTTCTCCGTTACGCTACACCTTC
CDR3: CASSQDGTSPLRYTF

size: few
J: TRBJ2-3
D: .
V: TRBV19
DNA: TGTGCCAGTAGTATGACTAACACAGATACGCAGTATTTT
CDR3: CASSMTNTDTQYF

size: .
J: TRBJ1-5
D: TRBD1
V: TRBV18
DNA: TGTGCCAGCTCACAAGGGGGCGGCAATCAGCCCCAGCATTTT
CDR3: CASSQGGGNQPQHF

size: .
J: TRBJ2-7
D: .
V: TRBV7-2
DNA: TGTGCCAGCAGCTCCCCCAGGGGCCCGTACGAGCAGTACTTC
CDR3: CASSSPRGPYEQYF

size: .
J: TRBJ1-4
D: .
V: TRBV14
DNA: TGTGCCAGCAGCTCCCGACATACTTACAATGAAAAACTGTTTTTT
CDR3: CASSSRHTYNEKLFF

size: .
J: TRBJ2-1
D: TRBD1
V: TRBV28
DNA: TGTGCCAGCAGTTTATGGGACAGGGCTGCCTACAATGAGCAGTTCTTC
CDR3: CASSLWDRAAYNEQFF

size: .
J: TRBJ2-3
D: TRBD1
V: TRBV18
DNA: TGTGCCAGCTCACTGTATACAGGGGAGGATACGCAGTATTTT
CDR3: CASSLYTGEDTQYF

size: once
J: TRBJ2-6
D: TRBD1
V: TRBV14
DNA: TGTGCCAGCAGCCATTTACCGGGACAGGGATACCTTTCTCTCTCTGGGGCCAACGTCCTGACTTTC
CDR3: CASSHLPGQGYLSLSGANVLTF

size: .
J: TRBJ2-1
D: TRBD2
V: TRBV2
DNA: TGTGCCAGCAGACTAGCGGGGGGCAGGGATGAGCAGTTCTTC
CDR3: CASRLAGGRDEQFF

size: .
J: TRBJ1-2
D: TRBD1
V: TRBV5-4
DNA: TGTGCCAGCAGCTTACAGGGGGCTCTTAACTATGGCTACACCTTC
CDR3: CASSLQGALNYGYTF

size: .
J: TRBJ1-2
D: TRBD1
V: TRBV5-5
DNA: TGTGCCAGCAGCGTCCGGGACAGGGGGCGTCATAGGAACTATGGCTACACCTTC
CDR3: CASSVRDRGRHRNYGYTF

size: .
J: TRBJ2-5
D: .
V: TRBV2
DNA: TGTGCCAGCAGTCGGACGGAGGGGGAGACCCAGTACTTC
CDR3: CASSRTEGETQYF

size: .
J: TRBJ2-7
D: TRBD1
V: TRBV9
DNA: TGTGCCAGCAGCGGCCCGGGTCGACAGGGGGCCTACGAGCAGTACTTC
CDR3: CASSGPGRQGAYEQYF

size: .
J: TRBJ1-4
D: TRBD1
V: TRBV18
DNA: TGTGCCAGCTCACCCGGGACAGGGGCCGATAATGAAAAACTGTTTTTT
CDR3: CASSPGTGADNEKLFF

size: .
J: TRBJ2-5
D: .
V: TRBV12-3/TRBV12-4
DNA: TGTGCCAGCAGTTTCCTCACGGGAGAGACCCAGTACTTC
CDR3: CASSFLTGETQYF

size: .
J: TRBJ2-7
D: .
V: TRBV27
DNA: TGTGCCAGCAGTTTCTGGGGAGAGAACTACGAGCAGTACTTC
CDR3: CASSFWGENYEQYF

size: .
J: TRBJ2-7
D: .
V: TRBV7-6
DNA: TGTGCCAGCAGCCCAGGCAATAGCGGCTCCTACGAGCAGTACTTC
CDR3: CASSPGNSGSYEQYF

size: .
J: TRBJ1-5
D: .
V: TRBV5-5
DNA: TGTGCCAGCAGCTTGGGAGCACAGGGATTGGGCAATCAGCCCCAGCATTTT
CDR3: CASSLGAQGLGNQPQHF

size: .
J: TRBJ2-7
D: TRBD2
V: TRBV11-2
DNA: TGTGCCAGCAGCTTAGAAAGCGGGGCGGCTTCCTACGAGCAGTACTTC
CDR3: CASSLESGAASYEQYF

size: .
J: TRBJ2-3
D: TRBD2
V: TRBV19
DNA: TGTGCCAGTAGTTCGGGACTAGCGGGTACAGCGGTTACGCAGTATTTT
CDR3: CASSSGLAGTAVTQYF

size: .
J: TRBJ1-2
D: TRBD1
V: TRBV30
DNA: TGTGCCTGGAGTCCGGACAGGGCCTATGGCTACACCTTC
CDR3: CAWSPDRAYGYTF

size: once
J: TRBJ2-7
D: TRBD1
V: TRBV7-9
DNA: TGTGCCAGCAGCAGCGGACAGGCCGCCTACGAGCAGTACTTC
CDR3: CASSSGQAAYEQYF

size: .
J: TRBJ2-1
D: TRBD2
V: TRBV2
DNA: TGTGCCAGCAGTGTGTCTAGCGGGAACAATGAGCAGTTCTTC
CDR3: CASSVSSGNNEQFF

size: .
J: TRBJ2-1
D: .
V: TRBV21-1
DNA: TGTGCCAGCAGCAAAGCCACTTGCAATGAGCAGTTCTTC
CDR3: CASSKATCNEQFF

size: .
J: TRBJ2-1
D: TRBD2
V: TRBV19
DNA: TGTGCCAGTAGTAAGATGCGGACTAGCGGGAGCAATGAGCAGTTCTTC
CDR3: CASSKMRTSGSNEQFF

size: .
J: TRBJ2-1
D: .
V: TRBV15
DNA: TGTGCCACCAGTCTATTACAGGAACTGATATACAATGAGCAGTTCTTC
CDR3: CATSLLQELIYNEQFF

size: .
J: TRBJ2-7
D: TRBD2
V: TRBV11-2
DNA: TGTGCCAGCAGCTTAACTAGCGGAAGCGACGAGCAGTACTTC
CDR3: CASSLTSGSDEQYF

size: few
J: TRBJ1-3
D: TRBD1
V: TRBV5-5
DNA: TGTGCCAGCAGCTTACAGGGGAACTCTGGAAACACCATATATTTT
CDR3: CASSLQGNSGNTIYF

size: .
J: TRBJ1-5
D: TRBD1
V: TRBV9
DNA: TGTGCCAGCAGCGCCGGACAGGTCCGGAATCAGCCCCAGCATTTT
CDR3: CASSAGQVRNQPQHF

size: .
J: TRBJ1-3
D: .
V: TRBV6-5
DNA: TGTGCCAGCAGTCCACTCTGGGGGGTCGGAAACACCATATATTTT
CDR3: CASSPLWGVGNTIYF

size: once
J: TRBJ1-5
D: .
V: TRBV15
DNA: TGTGCCACCAGCAAATCACAGGGCCCCAATCAGCCCCAGCATTTT
CDR3: CATSKSQGPNQPQHF